This TCR beta chain emerged from a study of molecular identifiers for immune sequencing clone quantification listed by TCRdb under 2018. About the full investigation: For a replicate experiment, the RNA from either 20,000 or 100,000 naive CD8 T cells was divided into five aliquots, and four of those aliquots went on to sequencing. The study was a methods study using CD8 T cells to benchmark molecular-identifier clustering-based TCR repertoire sequencing (MIDCIRS) and TCR RNA copy counting.

This clonotype was seen at least ten times. There is no known antigen for this receptor. The input lacks base qualities; no much larger clone sits a single base away. Libraries of naive CD8 T cells were built from approximately 22,000 to 940,000 sorted cells, with 10%, 30% or 50% of the purified RNA used. Naive CD8 T cells were FACS-sorted as CD8+CD4-CCR7+CD45RA+ on a BD FACSAria II into RLT Plus buffer. To test detection sensitivity, Jurkat RNA equal to ten TCR copies was added to samples of about 20,000-1,000,000 naive CD8 T cells. Enrichment of CD8 T cells was performed with RosetteSep CD8+ T Cell Enrichment Cocktail and Ficoll-Paque, after which ACK red cell lysis was carried out. Study-wide findings and limitations: About 3 recovered TCR RNA copies per cell were obtained by modeling, versus approximately 9 by digital PCR, implying a capture efficiency of 30% to 35%. Even against a background of about a million naive CD8 T cells, spiked-in Jurkat TCR RNA amounting to a single cell's worth was reported to be detectable. In CMV-specific effector cells, clones with more than 20 RNA copies accounted for over 97% of molecules, whereas in naive cells such clones accounted for under 1%. The naive libraries included spiked-in Jurkat TCR RNA (roughly 11 copies' worth), and this RNA is not part of the donor repertoire. The sizes of highly expanded clones could end up underestimated when identical TCR molecules share a barcode. Without barcode sub-clustering, chimeric consensus sequences inflated TCR diversity; chimeras reached as high as 47%.

Library creation used PCR. Sequencing relied on an Illumina HiSeq 4000. Preparation of bulk TCR libraries followed a previously described approach, with the TCR primers listed in Table S5. The Qiagen AllPrep DNA/RNA kit was used to purify total RNA. Reads from multiple sequencing runs of the same library were pooled before analysis. For the original study's pipeline: Reads were retained only if an exact TCR constant sequence was present, and the retained reads were trimmed to 150 nt and grouped according to their 12-nt molecular barcodes. Reads inside each barcode group were sub-clustered using a 15% Levenshtein threshold, and a quality-weighted consensus sequence was constructed for each RNA molecule. Non-functional sequences were excluded, and lower-count sequences lying one edit away from another sequence were also excluded. Based on fitting two negative binomial distributions, any barcode sub-cluster with under 20% of the maximum read count was discarded. The raw public reads went through TCRdb reprocessing: fastp at Q25, MiXCR clone calling, in-frame beta chains kept. Rows matching on CDR3 protein sequence are summarized as one entry with the most common DNA and genes. TCRdb, not the original authors, processed these V and J calls. The table for this sample lists 80,000 to 95,000 distinct CDR3 sequences; around a fifth of them were counted only once. Around 0.8% of the sample belongs to the ten largest clones.

From cysteine to phenylalanine, the CDR3 is 11 amino acids long. Only CDR3 DNA is held: 33 bases, read in frame from base 1. V and J lose 3 bases and 8 bases, and a span of 5 bases separates them. CDR1 and CDR2, per the germline V gene (reference sequence), are LNHDA and SQIVND. The sequenced material came from naive CD8+ T cells from blood, with Jurkat cell RNA spiked in. Reading the label with the study, this specimen's cell subset or site is: FACS-sorted CD8+CD4-CCR7+CD45RA+ naive T cells. The TCR comes from a human donor in good health. Some libraries in this study had Jurkat cell RNA spiked in. Recombination joined TRBV19 with TRBJ2-1, with the D gene call left open. The nucleotide sequence reads as follows: TGTGCCAGTAGTATGTCAGATGAGCAGTTCTTC. It specifies CASSMSDEQFF.